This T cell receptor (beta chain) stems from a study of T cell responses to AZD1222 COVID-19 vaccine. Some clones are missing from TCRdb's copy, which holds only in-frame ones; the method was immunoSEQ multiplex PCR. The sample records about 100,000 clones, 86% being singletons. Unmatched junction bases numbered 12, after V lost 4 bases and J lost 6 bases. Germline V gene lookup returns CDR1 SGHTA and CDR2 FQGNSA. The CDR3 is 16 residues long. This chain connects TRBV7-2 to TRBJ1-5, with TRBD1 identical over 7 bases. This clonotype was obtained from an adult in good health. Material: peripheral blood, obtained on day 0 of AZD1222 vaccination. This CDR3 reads CASSSGDRGSVQPQHF. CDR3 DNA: TGTGCCAGCAGCTCCGGGGACAGAGGGTCTGTTCAGCCCCAGCATTTT.